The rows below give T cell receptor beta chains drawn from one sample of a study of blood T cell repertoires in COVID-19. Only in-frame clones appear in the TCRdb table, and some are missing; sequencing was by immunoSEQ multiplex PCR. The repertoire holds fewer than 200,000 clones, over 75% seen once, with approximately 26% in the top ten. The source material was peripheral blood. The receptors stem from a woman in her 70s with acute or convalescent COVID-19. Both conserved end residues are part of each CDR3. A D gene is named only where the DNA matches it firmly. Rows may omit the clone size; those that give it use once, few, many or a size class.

CDR3: CASRAGAERLFF
DNA: TGTGCCAGTCGGGCGGGGGCGGAAAGACTGTTTTTT
V: TRBV12-3/TRBV12-4
J: TRBJ1-4
D: .
size: .
length: 12

CDR3: CASSSTGGTDTQYF
DNA: TGCGCCAGCAGCTCCACAGGAGGCACAGATACGCAGTATTTT
V: TRBV5-1
J: TRBJ2-3
D: .
size: .
length: 14

CDR3: CASSPGALNTEAFF
DNA: TGTGCCAGCAGCCCGGGAGCTTTGAACACTGAAGCTTTCTTT
V: TRBV7-3
J: TRBJ1-1
D: .
size: .
length: 14

CDR3: CASSPRTGGSEAFF
DNA: TGCGCCAGCAGCCCTCGGACAGGGGGATCTGAAGCTTTCTTT
V: TRBV5-1
J: TRBJ1-1
D: TRBD1
size: .
length: 14

CDR3: CASSRFGPSSYEQYF
DNA: TGTGCCAGTAGTCGATTTGGCCCAAGCTCCTACGAGCAGTACTTC
V: TRBV19
J: TRBJ2-7
D: .
size: .
length: 15

CDR3: CATSGLAGEGKLFF
DNA: TGTGCCACCAGCGGACTAGCGGGAGAAGGAAAGCTGTTTTTT
V: TRBV15
J: TRBJ2-2
D: TRBD2
size: .
length: 14

CDR3: CASSLGLAGDGIQYF
DNA: TGTGCCAGCAGCTTAGGGCTAGCGGGAGACGGAATTCAGTACTTC
V: TRBV5-6
J: TRBJ2-4
D: TRBD2
size: once
length: 15

CDR3: CASSWQGALNQPQHF
DNA: TGTGCCAGTAGTTGGCAGGGGGCGCTTAATCAGCCCCAGCATTTT
V: TRBV19
J: TRBJ1-5
D: TRBD1
size: .
length: 15

CDR3: CASSLRTSSYYEQYF
DNA: TGTGCCAGCAGCCTTCGGACTAGCTCCTACTACGAGCAGTACTTC
V: TRBV21-1
J: TRBJ2-7
D: .
size: .
length: 15

CDR3: CASSQHGTGGQPQHF
DNA: TGCGCCAGCAGCCAACACGGGACAGGGGGTCAGCCCCAGCATTTT
V: TRBV4-1
J: TRBJ1-5
D: TRBD1
size: .
length: 15

CDR3: CASSRLGLAANEQFF
DNA: TGTGCCAGCAGCCGTTTGGGACTAGCGGCGAATGAGCAGTTCTTC
V: TRBV3-1/TRBV3-2
J: TRBJ2-1
D: TRBD2
size: .
length: 15

CDR3: CASSPIRTARGYNEQFF
DNA: TGTGCCAGTAGTCCTATCCGGACAGCCCGGGGATACAATGAGCAGTTCTTC
V: TRBV19
J: TRBJ2-1
D: .
size: .
length: 17

CDR3: CASLRTGKNYGYTF
DNA: TGTGCCAGCCTAAGGACAGGGAAGAACTATGGCTACACCTTC
V: TRBV2
J: TRBJ1-2
D: TRBD1
size: .
length: 14

CDR3: CAWSGLAGEAGELFF
DNA: TGTGCCTGGAGTGGACTAGCGGGAGAGGCCGGGGAGCTGTTTTTT
V: TRBV30
J: TRBJ2-2
D: TRBD2
size: .
length: 15

CDR3: CASSVGTAYNEQFF
DNA: TGTGCCAGCAGTGTCGGGACAGCCTACAATGAGCAGTTCTTC
V: TRBV2
J: TRBJ2-1
D: TRBD1
size: .
length: 14

CDR3: CASSSPRGDGTGELFF
DNA: TGTGCCAGCAGTTCCCCCCGGGGGGATGGCACCGGGGAGCTGTTTTTT
V: TRBV6-5
J: TRBJ2-2
D: TRBD2
size: .
length: 16

CDR3: CASSMDREDAYYGYTF
DNA: TGTGCCAGTAGTATGGACAGGGAAGATGCCTACTATGGCTACACCTTC
V: TRBV19
J: TRBJ1-2
D: TRBD1
size: .
length: 16

CDR3: CASSLVVGASFSYNEQFF
DNA: TGTGCCAGCAGCTTGGTTGTAGGGGCAAGTTTTTCCTACAATGAGCAGTTCTTC
V: TRBV5-4
J: TRBJ2-1
D: .
size: .
length: 18

CDR3: CASSGTSEQYF
DNA: TGTGCCAGTAGCGGGACTTCCGAGCAGTACTTC
V: TRBV19
J: TRBJ2-7
D: .
size: once
length: 11

CDR3: CASSLASGTYEQYF
DNA: TGTGCCAGCAGCTTGGCTAGCGGAACTTACGAGCAGTACTTC
V: TRBV5-6
J: TRBJ2-7
D: TRBD2
size: .
length: 14

CDR3: CSVGQGADTEAFF
DNA: TGCAGCGTGGGACAGGGGGCTGACACTGAAGCTTTCTTT
V: TRBV29-1
J: TRBJ1-1
D: TRBD1
size: .
length: 13

CDR3: CATSRDRGQGDGYTF
DNA: TGTGCCACCAGCAGAGATAGAGGACAGGGGGATGGCTACACCTTC
V: TRBV15
J: TRBJ1-2
D: TRBD1
size: .
length: 15

CDR3: CASSQKLYYEQYF
DNA: TGTGCCAGCAGCCAGAAGCTCTACTACGAGCAGTACTTC
V: TRBV3-1/TRBV3-2
J: TRBJ2-7
D: .
size: few
length: 13

CDR3: CASSLGLAGGDTQYF
DNA: TGTGCCAGCAGCTTAGGACTAGCGGGAGGAGATACGCAGTATTTT
V: TRBV7-2
J: TRBJ2-3
D: TRBD2
size: .
length: 15

CDR3: CASSQKSQGYTEAFF
DNA: TGTGCCAGCAGCCAAAAGTCCCAGGGGTACACTGAAGCTTTCTTT
V: TRBV5-4
J: TRBJ1-1
D: .
size: .
length: 15

CDR3: CASIGVYGYTF
DNA: TGTGCCAGCATAGGGGTCTATGGCTACACCTTC
V: TRBV12-3/TRBV12-4
J: TRBJ1-2
D: .
size: .
length: 11

CDR3: CASSSAGGWDEQFF
DNA: TGTGCCAGCAGCTCGGCGGGGGGATGGGATGAGCAGTTCTTC
V: TRBV7-7
J: TRBJ2-1
D: TRBD2
size: .
length: 14

CDR3: CASSRPYSLSTDTQYF
DNA: TGTGCCAGCAGCCGCCCGTACTCATTAAGCACAGATACGCAGTATTTT
V: TRBV3-1/TRBV3-2
J: TRBJ2-3
D: .
size: .
length: 16

CDR3: CASSLDSGGGGYTF
DNA: TGCGCCAGCAGCTTGGATTCAGGGGGTGGTGGCTACACCTTC
V: TRBV5-1
J: TRBJ1-2
D: TRBD1
size: .
length: 14

CDR3: CSFGLAGRVYNEQFF
DNA: TGCAGCTTTGGACTAGCGGGAAGGGTTTACAATGAGCAGTTCTTC
V: TRBV29-1
J: TRBJ2-1
D: TRBD2
size: few
length: 15

CDR3: CASSGQGGSEAFF
DNA: TGTGCCAGCAGTGGACAGGGAGGCTCCGAAGCTTTCTTT
V: TRBV3-1/TRBV3-2
J: TRBJ1-1
D: TRBD1
size: .
length: 13

CDR3: CASSSPTSERPTSYNEQFF
DNA: TGTGCCAGCAGCTCCCCGACTAGCGAACGACCTACCTCCTACAATGAGCAGTTCTTC
V: TRBV7-8
J: TRBJ2-1
D: TRBD2
size: many
length: 19

CDR3: CASSLDRVDEQFF
DNA: TGTGCCAGCAGTCTGGACAGGGTCGATGAGCAGTTCTTC
V: TRBV5-4
J: TRBJ2-1
D: TRBD1
size: .
length: 13

CDR3: CSGKQGNGNTEAFF
DNA: TGCAGCGGTAAACAGGGGAATGGGAACACTGAAGCTTTCTTT
V: TRBV29-1
J: TRBJ1-1
D: TRBD1
size: .
length: 14

CDR3: CSAPGTSGGTQYF
DNA: TGCAGCGCTCCCGGGACTAGCGGAGGGACCCAGTACTTC
V: TRBV29-1
J: TRBJ2-5
D: TRBD2
size: .
length: 13

CDR3: CASSGQGLSNSPLHF
DNA: TGTGCCAGTTCCGGACAGGGACTCTCGAATTCACCCCTCCACTTT
V: TRBV19
J: TRBJ1-6
D: TRBD1
size: once
length: 15

CDR3: CASSLMAAVPGVSGEQFF
DNA: TGTGCCAGCAGCTTAATGGCTGCCGTGCCGGGAGTATCCGGGGAGCAGTTCTTC
V: TRBV7-8
J: TRBJ2-1
D: .
size: .
length: 18

CDR3: CASSLLAGGPHEQFF
DNA: TGTGCCAGTAGTCTTCTAGCGGGAGGGCCCCATGAGCAGTTCTTC
V: TRBV19
J: TRBJ2-1
D: TRBD2
size: .
length: 15

CDR3: CASSLSRTSGRNEQFF
DNA: TGTGCCAGCAGCTTAAGTCGGACTAGCGGGAGGAATGAGCAGTTCTTC
V: TRBV7-3
J: TRBJ2-1
D: TRBD2
size: few
length: 16

CDR3: CASSQGDSVDYEQYF
DNA: TGCGCCAGCAGCCAAGGTGATAGCGTAGACTACGAGCAGTACTTC
V: TRBV4-1
J: TRBJ2-7
D: .
size: few
length: 15

CDR3: CASSTADSGNTIYF
DNA: TGTGCCAGTAGTACAGCGGACAGTGGAAACACCATATATTTT
V: TRBV19
J: TRBJ1-3
D: .
size: .
length: 14

CDR3: CASSFEYRAYGYTF
DNA: TGTGCCAGCAGTTTTGAGTACAGGGCCTATGGCTACACCTTC
V: TRBV28
J: TRBJ1-2
D: .
size: .
length: 14

CDR3: CASRSRDYGYTF
DNA: TGTGCCAGTAGATCTCGTGACTATGGCTACACCTTC
V: TRBV19
J: TRBJ1-2
D: .
size: .
length: 12

CDR3: CASSGTQSTDTQYF
DNA: TGTGCCAGCAGTGGGACTCAAAGCACAGATACGCAGTATTTT
V: TRBV3-1/TRBV3-2
J: TRBJ2-3
D: .
size: .
length: 14

CDR3: CASSYTVGGDNEQFF
DNA: TGCGCCAGCAGCTATACGGTTGGAGGGGACAATGAGCAGTTCTTC
V: TRBV5-1
J: TRBJ2-1
D: .
size: .
length: 15

CDR3: CASSQSSGSYEQYF
DNA: TGTGCCAGCAGCCAATCCTCCGGTTCCTACGAGCAGTACTTC
V: TRBV3-1/TRBV3-2
J: TRBJ2-7
D: .
size: few
length: 14

CDR3: CSVGTSGGNEQFF
DNA: TGCAGCGTTGGGACTAGCGGAGGGAATGAGCAGTTCTTC
V: TRBV29-1
J: TRBJ2-1
D: TRBD2
size: .
length: 13

CDR3: CASSQLARGGYEQYF
DNA: TGTGCCAGCAGCCAATTGGCCCGGGGGGGCTACGAGCAGTACTTC
V: TRBV3-1/TRBV3-2
J: TRBJ2-7
D: TRBD2
size: .
length: 15